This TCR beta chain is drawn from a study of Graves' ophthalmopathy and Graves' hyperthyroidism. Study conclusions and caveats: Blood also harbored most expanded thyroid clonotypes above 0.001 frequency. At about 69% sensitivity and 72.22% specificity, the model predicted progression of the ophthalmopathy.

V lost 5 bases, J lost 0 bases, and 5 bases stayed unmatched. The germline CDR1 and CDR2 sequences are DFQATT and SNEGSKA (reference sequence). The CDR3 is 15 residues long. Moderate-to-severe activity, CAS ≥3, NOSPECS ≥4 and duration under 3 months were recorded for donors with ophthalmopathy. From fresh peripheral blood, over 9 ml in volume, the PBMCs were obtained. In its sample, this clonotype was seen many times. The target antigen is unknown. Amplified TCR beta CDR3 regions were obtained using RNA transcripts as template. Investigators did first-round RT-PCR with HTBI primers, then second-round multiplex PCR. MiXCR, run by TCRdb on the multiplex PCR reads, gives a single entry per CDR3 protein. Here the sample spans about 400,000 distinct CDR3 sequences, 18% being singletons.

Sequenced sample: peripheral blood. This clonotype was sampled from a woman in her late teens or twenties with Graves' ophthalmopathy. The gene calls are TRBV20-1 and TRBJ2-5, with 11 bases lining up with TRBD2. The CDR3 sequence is CSAELAGVYQETQYF. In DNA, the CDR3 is TGCAGTGCTGAACTAGCGGGGGTATACCAAGAGACCCAGTACTTC.